The 18 T cell receptor beta chains presented below share a single source sample, sequenced in a study of blood T cell repertoires in COVID-19. Produced via immunoSEQ multiplex PCR; TCRdb's table is partial and in-frame only. The sample records 200,000 to 250,000 clones, around 86% being singletons. Sequenced material: peripheral blood. These receptors came from a woman aged 80 or older with COVID-19, enrolled during active disease.

The chain recombines TRBV6-1 with TRBJ1-5; 8 bases are shared with TRBD1. V lost 0 bases and J lost 4; bases outside the gene matches: 8. The CDR3 totals 17 residues. Germline CDR1 MNHNS, CDR2 SASEGT. This CDR3 reads CASSEAGSNRGNQPQHF. The CDR3, as DNA: TGTGCCAGCAGTGAAGCGGGAAGTAACAGGGGGAATCAGCCCCAGCATTTT.

This rearrangement joins TRBV5-5 to TRBJ2-7; 13 nucleotides line up with TRBD2. Trimming removed 4 bases from V and 4 bases from J; junction bases left unmatched: 8. Per germline, CDR1 SGHKS and CDR2 YYEKEE (reference sequence). This CDR3 is 16 amino acids long. The CDR3 is CASSISGTSGVYEQYV. CDR3 in DNA: TGTGCCAGCAGCATATCCGGGACTAGCGGGGTTTACGAGCAGTACGTC.

This clone was seen only once. V and J are TRBV5-6 and TRBJ1-5; 9 bases are a match to TRBD1. Germline lookup yields CDR1 SGHDT and CDR2 YYEEEE. V trimming: 0 bases; J trimming: 7 bases; junction bases outside the gene matches: 5. This CDR3 is 15 amino acids long. CDR3 in amino acids: CASSLGATGGQPQHF. CDR3 DNA sequence: TGTGCCAGCAGCTTGGGGGCGACAGGGGGGCAGCCCCAGCATTTT.

This clone has more than one count but fewer than ten. This chain uses TRBV7-2 with TRBJ1-4; TRBD1 might be the D (6 bases). V was clipped by 5 bases and J by 5 bases, with 12 bases between them. The length of the CDR3 is 14 residues. CDR1 SGHTA and CDR2 FQGNSA come from the germline V gene. This CDR3 reads CASSPGHGNEKLFF. The CDR3 nucleotides are TGTGCCAGCAGCCCGGGACATGGGAATGAAAAACTGTTTTTT. Looking up the rest from reference TRBV7-2 and TRBJ1-4 gives the full variable domain: GAGVSQSPSNKVTEKGKDVELRCDPISGHTALYWYRQSLGQGLEFLIYFQGNSAPDKSGLPSDRFSAERTGGSVSTLTIQRTQQEDSAVYLCASSPGHGNEKLFFGSGTQLSVL.

There are a few counts of this clone. The chain joins TRBV9 to TRBJ1-3; D uncertain. V was pared by 3 bases and J by 4 bases, with 5 bases between. In germline, CDR1 is SGDLS, CDR2 YYNGEE. This CDR3 is built from 12 residues. CDR3 nucleotide sequence: TGTGCCAGCAGCGCCAGGGGAAACACCATATATTTT. Amino acid sequence: CASSARGNTIYF.

The gene calls are TRBV7-8 and TRBJ1-5; D is possibly TRBD1 (5 bases). CDR3 length: 14 residues. Germline V gene data show CDR1 as SGHVS and CDR2 as FQNEAQ. V lost 3 bases to trimming and J lost 3 bases, with 9 bases between them. CDR3 protein: CASSFRQNNQPQHF. CDR3 bases: TGTGCCAGCAGCTTTCGACAGAACAATCAGCCCCAGCATTTT. Full variable domain (outside the CDR3, taken from reference TRBV7-8 and TRBJ1-5): GAGVSQSPRYKVAKRGQDVALRCDPISGHVSLFWYQQALGQGPEFLTYFQNEAQLDKSGLPSDRFFAERPEGSVSTLKIQRTQQEDSAVYLCASSFRQNNQPQHFGDGTRLSIL.

The V call is TRBV5-1, the J call TRBJ2-2; D may be TRBD2 (5 bases). Between the trimmed V and J ends, which lost 2 bases and 5 bases, there was a span of 10 bases. The CDR3 is 14 amino acids. CDR1 is SGHRS, CDR2 YFSETQ, per germline. CDR3 protein: CASSLGGRTGELFF. The CDR3 nucleotides are TGCGCCAGCAGCTTAGGCGGGCGTACCGGGGAGCTGTTTTTT.

The chain is built from TRBV5-1 and TRBJ1-3, with D possibly being TRBD1 (6 bases). The V and J ends lost 6 bases and 1 base respectively, with 11 bases between them. The CDR3 is 14 residues long. In germline, CDR1 is SGHRS, CDR2 YFSETQ. This CDR3 reads CASTQGGSGNTIYF. CDR3 coding DNA: TGCGCCAGCACCCAAGGGGGATCTGGAAACACCATATATTTT.

This clone has a single count. The chain uses TRBV5-1 and TRBJ1-2, with TRBD1 matching 8 bases. V gave up 0 bases and J gave up 8 bases; unmatched junction bases: 9. This CDR3 is 15 amino acids long. Germline CDR1 is SGHRS and CDR2 is YFSETQ. The CDR3 sequence: CASSLEGRGPWGYTF. DNA for the CDR3: TGCGCCAGCAGCTTGGAGGGCAGGGGGCCTTGGGGCTACACCTTC.

This chain uses TRBV28 with TRBJ1-2; tentatively, D is TRBD1 (6 bases). The CDR3 runs 13 residues. Germline V gives CDR1 MDHEN, CDR2 SYDVKM. V dropped 6 bases and J dropped 4 bases, with 12 bases sitting between them. The CDR3, as DNA: TGTGCCAGCAGGTATGGACAGCTCTATGGCTACACCTTC. It specifies CASRYGQLYGYTF.

This chain joins TRBV12-3 or TRBV12-4 and TRBJ2-7; 9 nucleotides agree with TRBD1. With 5 bases clipped from V and 7 bases from J, the junction kept 6 bases outside the gene matches. The CDR3 is 13 amino acids. CDR3 amino acids: CASSQRQGEEQYF. The CDR3 nucleotides read TGTGCCAGCAGTCAACGACAGGGGGAGGAGCAGTACTTC.

The chain joins TRBV19 to TRBJ2-3; 7 bases line up with TRBD2. V trimming: 5 bases; J trimming: 1 base; junction bases outside the gene matches: 3. This CDR3 has 14 residues. The germline V gene has CDR1 LNHDA and CDR2 SQIVND (reference sequence). CDR3 in DNA: TGTGCCAGTAGTTCCCGGGGGGGCACAGATACGCAGTATTTT. This codes for CASSSRGGTDTQYF.

This chain uses TRBV11-2 with TRBJ1-6; D call uncertain. From germline, CDR1 is SGHAT and CDR2 FQNNGV. This CDR3 is 14 amino acids long. Trimming shortened V by 5 bases and J by 7 bases, and 12 bases separated the two germline ends. The CDR3 bases are TGTGCCAGCAGCCTCGCCGCGGGCAATTCACCCCTCCACTTT. Its translation: CASSLAAGNSPLHF.

This clone was counted a few times. The gene calls are TRBV5-1 and TRBJ2-3, with 11 bases identical to TRBD1. Germline V gene data show CDR1 as SGHRS and CDR2 as YFSETQ. J was trimmed by 2 bases and V by 4 bases; bases with no gene match: 9. The length of the CDR3 is 17 residues. The CDR3 is CASSPGTGGFSTDTQYF. The CDR3 region has the DNA TGCGCCAGCAGCCCCGGGACAGGGGGTTTCTCCACAGATACGCAGTATTTT.

On this clone itself: The identical CDR3 is also encoded by other nucleotide sequences in the sample. The chain carries TRBV30 and TRBJ1-2; 7 nucleotides agree with TRBD1. The CDR3 has 13 amino acids. Germline lookup yields CDR1 GTSNPN and CDR2 SVGIG (reference sequence). Trimming took 0 bases from V and 6 from J; bases not matched to a gene: 4. The chain's CDR3 is CAWSVRGLDGYTF. The CDR3 DNA sequence: TGTGCCTGGAGTGTTAGGGGGCTCGATGGCTACACCTTC.

This sequence joins TRBV16 and TRBJ1-1; D is perhaps TRBD1 (6 bases). Deletions cut 6 bases from V and 5 bases from J, with 13 bases between. CDR1 and CDR2 (germline): KGHSY, FQNENV. The CDR3 length is 13 residues. The CDR3 region is CASSYRVGTEAFF. DNA for the CDR3: TGTGCCAGCAGTTACAGGGTAGGGACTGAAGCTTTCTTT.

The V gene is TRBV19, the J gene TRBJ1-2, with 8 bases that match TRBD1. Per the germline V gene, CDR1 is LNHDA and CDR2 is SQIVND (reference sequence). Trimming removed 5 bases from V and 3 bases from J; junction bases left unmatched: 5. The CDR3 has 14 residues. In nucleotides, the CDR3 is TGTGCCAGTAGTCGGCAGGGGGCCTACTATGGCTACACCTTC. Protein product: CASSRQGAYYGYTF.

The rearrangement links TRBV19 to TRBJ1-1, with D uncertain. CDR1 LNHDA and CDR2 SQIVND come from the germline V gene (reference sequence). With 5 bases removed from V and 0 bases from J, the gap between germline ends came to 13 bases. The CDR3 is made up of 15 amino acids. CDR3 DNA sequence: TGTGCCAGTAGTGTAGGAGTTACGGTGAACACTGAAGCTTTCTTT. Translated: CASSVGVTVNTEAFF.